This T cell receptor beta chain was identified during a study of blood T cell repertoires in COVID-19. Germline trimming cut 6 bases from V and 5 bases from J; bases unmatched to any gene: 1. This CDR3 contains 12 residues. Germline lookup yields CDR1 MDHEN and CDR2 SYDVKM. This clone has just a few counts. TCRdb's copy holds only in-frame clones and misses some; the assay was immunoSEQ multiplex PCR. The table records over 200,000 clones, around 86% of them present only once. The sample consisted of peripheral blood. This rearrangement joins TRBV28 to TRBJ1-2, with 9 bases fitting TRBD1. The receptor was isolated from a human donor in a cohort sampled during active COVID-19. The CDR3 sequence is CASRGQGYGYTF. The CDR3, as DNA: TGTGCCAGCAGGGGACAGGGATATGGCTACACCTTC.